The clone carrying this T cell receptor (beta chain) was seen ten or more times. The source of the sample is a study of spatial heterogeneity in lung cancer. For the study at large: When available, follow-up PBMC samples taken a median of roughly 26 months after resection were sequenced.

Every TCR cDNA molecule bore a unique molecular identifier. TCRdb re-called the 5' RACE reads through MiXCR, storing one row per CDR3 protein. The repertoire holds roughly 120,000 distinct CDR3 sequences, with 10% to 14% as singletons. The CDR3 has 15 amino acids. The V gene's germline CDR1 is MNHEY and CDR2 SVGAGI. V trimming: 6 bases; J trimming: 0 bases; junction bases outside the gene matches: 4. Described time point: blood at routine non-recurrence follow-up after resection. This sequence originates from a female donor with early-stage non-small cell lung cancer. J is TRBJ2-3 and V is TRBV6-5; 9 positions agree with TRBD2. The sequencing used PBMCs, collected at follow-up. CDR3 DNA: TGTGCCAGCAGGCCCCTAGCGGGGAGCACAGATACGCAGTATTTT. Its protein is CASRPLAGSTDTQYF.